The next 3 T cell receptor beta chains were all read from a single sample in a study of T cell responses to AZD1222 COVID-19 vaccine. Measured with immunoSEQ multiplex PCR; TCRdb has only the in-frame clones, and not every one. The repertoire includes 35,000 to 45,000 clones, roughly 80% of them detected once, and 3% to 4% sits in the top ten. Sample: peripheral blood, taken on day 0 of AZD1222 vaccination. All receptors come from an adult in good health.

Only a few counts were recorded for this clone. This chain connects TRBV10-1 to TRBJ2-7, with a possible D match to TRBD1 (5 bases). Germline CDR1 and CDR2: WNHNN and SYGVQD (reference sequence). The V gene lost 4 bases and the J gene lost 0 bases, with 10 bases spanning the gap. There are 14 residues in the CDR3. CDR3 residues: CASSARVGSYEQYF. Here the CDR3 DNA reads TGCGCCAGCAGTGCCAGGGTGGGCTCCTACGAGCAGTACTTC.

The rearrangement joins TRBV6-1 to TRBJ1-2; 8 bases align to TRBD1. CDR3 length: 16 residues. Germline-derived CDR1 and CDR2 are MNHNS and SASEGT. V lost 0 bases and J lost 5; bases outside the gene matches: 8. CDR3 sequence: CASSEALGTGGYGYTF. The CDR3 nucleotides are TGTGCCAGCAGTGAAGCGCTTGGGACAGGAGGATATGGCTACACCTTC.

This chain connects TRBV2 to TRBJ2-2; D is uncertain. Trimming removed 0 bases from V and 4 bases from J, with 6 bases in between. CDR3 size: 14 residues. The germline V gene encodes CDR1 SNHLY and CDR2 FYNNEI. The DNA of the CDR3 is TGTGCCAGCAGTGAAGCATCAGGCACCGGGGAGCTGTTTTTT. Amino acid sequence: CASSEASGTGELFF.